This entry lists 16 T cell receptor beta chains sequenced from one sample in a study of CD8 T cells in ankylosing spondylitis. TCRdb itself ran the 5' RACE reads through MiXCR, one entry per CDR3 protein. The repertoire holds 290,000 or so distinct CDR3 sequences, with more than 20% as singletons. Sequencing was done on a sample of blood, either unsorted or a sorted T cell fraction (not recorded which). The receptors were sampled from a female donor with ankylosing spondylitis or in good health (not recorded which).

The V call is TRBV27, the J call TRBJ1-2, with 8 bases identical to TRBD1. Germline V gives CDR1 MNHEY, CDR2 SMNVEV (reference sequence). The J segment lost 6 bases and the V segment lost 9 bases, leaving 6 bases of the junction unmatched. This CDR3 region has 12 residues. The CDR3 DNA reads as TGTGCCAGTGGACAGGGTATGGATGGCTACACCTTC. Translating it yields CASGQGMDGYTF.

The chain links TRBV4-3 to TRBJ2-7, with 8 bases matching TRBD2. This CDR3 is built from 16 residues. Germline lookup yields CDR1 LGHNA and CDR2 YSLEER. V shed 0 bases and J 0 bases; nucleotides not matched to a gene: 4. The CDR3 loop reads CASSQDVSGGSYEQYF. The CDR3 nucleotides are TGCGCCAGCAGCCAAGATGTGAGCGGGGGCTCCTACGAGCAGTACTTC.

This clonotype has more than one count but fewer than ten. CDR3 residues: CSAWGTSVYNEQFF. CDR3 DNA: TGCAGTGCTTGGGGGACCAGTGTGTACAATGAGCAGTTCTTC. The J gene is TRBJ2-1, the V gene TRBV20-1; D may be TRBD1 or TRBD2 (5 bases each). This CDR3 is 14 amino acids long. V lost 5 bases and J lost 4, with 15 bases in between. The germline gives CDR1 DFQATT, CDR2 SNEGSKA (reference sequence).

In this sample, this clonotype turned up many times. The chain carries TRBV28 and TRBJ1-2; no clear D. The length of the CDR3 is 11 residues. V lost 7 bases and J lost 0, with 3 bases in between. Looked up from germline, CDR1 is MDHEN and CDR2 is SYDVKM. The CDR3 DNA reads TGTGCCAGCACCCCTAACTATGGCTACACCTTC. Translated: CASTPNYGYTF.

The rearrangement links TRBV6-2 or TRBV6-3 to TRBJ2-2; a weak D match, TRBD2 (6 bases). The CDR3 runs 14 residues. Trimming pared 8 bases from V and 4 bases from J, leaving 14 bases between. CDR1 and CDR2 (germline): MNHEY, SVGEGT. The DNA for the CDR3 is TGTGCCAGCCGTTTCCCGGGGGTCACCGGGGAGCTGTTTTTT. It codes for CASRFPGVTGELFF.

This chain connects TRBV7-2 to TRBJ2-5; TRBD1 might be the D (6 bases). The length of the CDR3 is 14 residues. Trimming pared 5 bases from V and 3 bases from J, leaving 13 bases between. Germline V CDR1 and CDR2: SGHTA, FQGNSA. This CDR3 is CASSARYREETQYF. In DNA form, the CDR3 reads TGTGCCAGCAGCGCACGCTACAGGGAAGAGACCCAGTACTTC.

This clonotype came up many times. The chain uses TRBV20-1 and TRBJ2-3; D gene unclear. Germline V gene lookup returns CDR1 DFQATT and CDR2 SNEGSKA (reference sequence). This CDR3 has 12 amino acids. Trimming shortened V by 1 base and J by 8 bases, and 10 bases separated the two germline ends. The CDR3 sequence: CSARALWGTQYF. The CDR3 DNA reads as TGCAGTGCTAGAGCTCTATGGGGTACGCAGTATTTT.

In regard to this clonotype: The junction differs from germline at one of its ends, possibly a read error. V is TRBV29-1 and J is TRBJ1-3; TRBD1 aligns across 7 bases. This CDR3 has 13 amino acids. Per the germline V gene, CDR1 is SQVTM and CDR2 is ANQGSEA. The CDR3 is CSVGQSSGNTTYF. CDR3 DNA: TGCAGCGTGGGACAGAGCTCTGGAAACACCACATATTTT.

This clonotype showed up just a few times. CDR3 loop: CASSQGTPNPYEQYF. The CDR3 DNA sequence: TGTGCCAGCAGCCAAGGGACACCTAACCCCTACGAGCAGTACTTC. The rearrangement joins TRBV6-1 to TRBJ2-7; D possibly corresponds to TRBD1 (6 bases). With 6 bases removed from V and 2 bases from J, the gap between germline ends came to 17 bases. The germline V gene has CDR1 MNHNS and CDR2 SASEGT. The CDR3 loop spans 15 amino acids.

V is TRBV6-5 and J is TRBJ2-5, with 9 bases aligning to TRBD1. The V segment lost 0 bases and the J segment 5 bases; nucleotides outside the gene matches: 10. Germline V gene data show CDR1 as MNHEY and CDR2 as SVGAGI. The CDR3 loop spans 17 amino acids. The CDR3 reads CASSYSKSGTGWETQYF. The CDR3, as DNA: TGTGCCAGCAGTTACTCGAAATCCGGGACAGGGTGGGAGACCCAGTACTTC.

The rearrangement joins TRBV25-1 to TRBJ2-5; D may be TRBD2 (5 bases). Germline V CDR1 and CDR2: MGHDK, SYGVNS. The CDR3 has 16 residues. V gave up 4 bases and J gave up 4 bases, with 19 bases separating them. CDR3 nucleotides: TGTGCCAGCAGTGGTCCGGGCCCCACTGAGGGAGAGACCCAGTACTTC. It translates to CASSGPGPTEGETQYF.

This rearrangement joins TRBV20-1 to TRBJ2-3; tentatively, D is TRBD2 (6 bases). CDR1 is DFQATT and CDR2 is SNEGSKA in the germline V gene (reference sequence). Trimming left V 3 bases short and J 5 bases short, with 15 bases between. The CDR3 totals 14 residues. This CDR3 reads CSASAGMEGDTQYF. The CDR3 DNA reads TGCAGTGCTAGCGCGGGAATGGAGGGAGATACGCAGTATTTT.

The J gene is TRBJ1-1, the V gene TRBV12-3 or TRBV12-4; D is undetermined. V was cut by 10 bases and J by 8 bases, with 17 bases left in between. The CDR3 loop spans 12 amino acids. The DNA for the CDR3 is TGTGCCACGTGGAGAGGGTATAGGGAAGCTTTCTTT. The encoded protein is CATWRGYREAFF.

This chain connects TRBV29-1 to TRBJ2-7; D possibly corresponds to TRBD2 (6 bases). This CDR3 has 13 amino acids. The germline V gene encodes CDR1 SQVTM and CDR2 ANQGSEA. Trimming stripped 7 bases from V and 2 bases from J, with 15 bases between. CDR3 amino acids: CSAILAPTYEQYF. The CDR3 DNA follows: TGCAGCGCCATTCTAGCGCCAACCTACGAGCAGTACTTC.

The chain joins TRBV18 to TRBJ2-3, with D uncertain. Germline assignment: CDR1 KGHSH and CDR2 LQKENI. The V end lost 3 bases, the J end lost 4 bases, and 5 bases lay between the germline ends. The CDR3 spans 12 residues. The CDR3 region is CASSPESDTQYF. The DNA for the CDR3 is TGTGCCAGCTCACCTGAATCAGATACGCAGTATTTT.

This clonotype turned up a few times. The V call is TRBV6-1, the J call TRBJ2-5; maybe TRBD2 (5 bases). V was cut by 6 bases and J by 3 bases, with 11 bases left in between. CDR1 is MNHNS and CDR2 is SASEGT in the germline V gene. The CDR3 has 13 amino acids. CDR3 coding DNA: TGTGCCAGCAGGACTATATCCGAAGAGACCCAGTACTTC. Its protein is CASRTISEETQYF.